This T cell receptor beta chain was recorded in a study of CD8+ T cells in alopecia areata. Comments on this clone: Antigen unknown.

RNA, once extracted, was reverse transcribed into cDNA for use as the sequencing template. Sequencing used immunoSEQ multiplex PCR; TCRdb keeps in-frame clones, though not all of them. The table includes some 99,000 clones, 60% to 75% detected once. Study results and caveats: Scalp clonality, along with expanded CD8+ clones among the top 100, was significantly decreased by tofacitinib. Lesional scalp, especially alopecia totalis/universalis, showed higher clonality than normal scalp.

There are 13 residues in the CDR3. Germline CDR1 reads LNHDA; CDR2 reads SQIVND (reference sequence). Trimming removed 2 bases from V and 2 bases from J, with 7 bases in between. Sample treatment: oral pan-JAK inhibitor, 5-10 mg twice daily. The chain employs TRBV19 and TRBJ2-7; no definite D call. The TCR originated in a human donor with alopecia areata. Specimen: CD8+ T cells sorted from blood, collected at week 4, from a patient treated with tofacitinib. CDR3 DNA: TGTGCCAGTAGTATAACGTTGACCTACGAGCAGTACTTC. Protein: CASSITLTYEQYF.